The rows below give T cell receptor beta chains drawn from one sample of a study of T cell responses to AZD1222 COVID-19 vaccine. Assay: immunoSEQ multiplex PCR; the TCRdb copy retains only in-frame clones and omits some. The profile shows 70,000 to 95,000 clones, around 92% of them singletons. Source: peripheral blood, taken on day 0 of MenACWY control vaccination. The origin of the receptors is an adult in good health. CDR3s include the opening cysteine and the closing phenylalanine or tryptophan. D genes are given only for firm matches. Not all rows give a size; the values are once, few, many and, for expanded clones, a class.

V	J	D	size	CDR3	DNA
TRBV19	TRBJ2-3	.	.	CASSIGLTSDTQYF	TGTGCCAGTAGTATAGGGCTAACGTCAGATACGCAGTATTTT
TRBV5-8	TRBJ1-5	.	few	CASSSTAGMRNQPQHF	TGTGCCAGCAGTTCAACCGCAGGGATGCGAAATCAGCCCCAGCATTTT
TRBV7-6	TRBJ1-1	TRBD1	.	CASSPRQGRVNTEAFF	TGTGCCAGCAGCCCCCGACAGGGAAGGGTGAACACTGAAGCTTTCTTT
TRBV5-6	TRBJ2-7	.	.	CASSLSAHPYEQYF	TGTGCCAGCAGCTTGTCGGCACATCCCTACGAGCAGTACTTC
TRBV6-2/TRBV6-3	TRBJ1-6	.	.	CASSYLESSPLHF	TGTGCCAGCAGTTACCTTGAATCTTCACCCCTCCACTTT
TRBV5-1	TRBJ1-2	.	.	CASSFRDFPNYGYTF	TGCGCCAGCAGCTTCCGGGACTTCCCTAACTATGGCTACACCTTC
TRBV4-3	TRBJ1-1	.	.	CASSQRGGRITEAFF	TGCGCCAGCAGCCAAAGAGGGGGTCGGATCACTGAAGCTTTCTTT
TRBV18	TRBJ2-7	TRBD1	.	CASSRDRGSYEQYF	TGTGCCAGCTCACGGGACAGGGGCTCCTACGAGCAGTACTTC
TRBV5-1	TRBJ1-2	TRBD1	once	CASSHAPGQGALGYGYTF	TGCGCCAGCAGCCACGCCCCGGGACAGGGGGCTTTGGGATATGGCTACACCTTC
TRBV7-9	TRBJ2-3	TRBD2	few	CASSLTAGGHTDTQYF	TGTGCCAGCAGCTTAACGGCGGGGGGCCACACAGATACGCAGTATTTT
TRBV6-5	TRBJ2-5	.	.	CASRSAGGQGTQYF	TGTGCCAGCAGGTCCGCCGGGGGCCAAGGGACCCAGTACTTC
TRBV6-6	TRBJ1-2	TRBD1	once	CASIKGGRGYTF	TGTGCCAGCATCAAAGGGGGCCGTGGCTACACCTTC
TRBV9	TRBJ2-7	.	.	CASSVIRLAGRPRDEQYF	TGTGCCAGCAGCGTAATAAGGTTGGCGGGGCGGCCGAGGGACGAGCAGTACTTC
TRBV6-2/TRBV6-3	TRBJ2-2	TRBD1	.	CASSPSGGVELFF	TGTGCCAGCAGTCCATCAGGGGGTGTGGAGCTGTTTTTT
TRBV15	TRBJ2-2	.	.	CATTQGRDTGELFF	TGTGCCACCACCCAGGGGCGGGACACCGGGGAGCTGTTTTTT
TRBV19	TRBJ2-7	.	.	CASQPGLYEQYF	TGTGCCAGTCAGCCAGGGCTCTACGAGCAGTACTTC
TRBV12-3/TRBV12-4	TRBJ1-6	.	.	CASRNTGKSPLHF	TGTGCCAGCAGAAACACAGGGAAATCACCCCTCCACTTT
TRBV14	TRBJ2-7	TRBD2	.	CASSQDRTSGVYEQYF	TGTGCCAGCAGCCAAGATCGGACTAGCGGGGTCTACGAGCAGTACTTC
TRBV7-8	TRBJ1-1	.	.	CASSLPDRRDTEAFF	TGTGCCAGCAGCTTACCAGACCGGAGGGACACTGAAGCTTTCTTT
TRBV5-1	TRBJ2-5	.	.	CASSLDPRETQYF	TGCGCCAGCAGCTTGGATCCTCGGGAGACCCAGTACTTC
TRBV6-5	TRBJ1-6	.	once	CASSYSIGDTYSPLHF	TGTGCCAGCAGTTACTCGATAGGGGACACCTATTCACCCCTCCACTTT
TRBV6-2/TRBV6-3	TRBJ1-1	.	.	CASSYRMNTEAFF	TGTGCCAGCAGTTACAGGATGAACACTGAAGCTTTCTTT
TRBV9	TRBJ2-1	.	.	CASSGWDLVNNEQFF	TGTGCCAGCAGCGGGTGGGACTTAGTCAACAATGAGCAGTTCTTC
TRBV4-1	TRBJ1-5	.	.	CASSQDSLQFNSNQPQHF	TGCGCCAGCAGCCAAGATTCGCTTCAGTTTAATAGCAATCAGCCCCAGCATTTT
TRBV6-5	TRBJ1-6	.	.	CASGTGTLNNSPLHF	TGTGCCAGCGGAACCGGGACACTGAATAATTCACCCCTCCACTTT
TRBV13	TRBJ1-2	TRBD1	.	CASSFWDRESGYTF	TGTGCCAGCAGCTTTTGGGACAGGGAATCCGGCTACACCTTC
TRBV27	TRBJ2-2	.	once	CASSMNTGELFF	TGTGCCAGCAGTATGAACACCGGGGAGCTGTTTTTT
TRBV3-1/TRBV3-2	TRBJ1-4	TRBD1	.	CASSQGQLTNEKLFF	TGTGCCAGCAGCCAGGGACAGTTAACTAATGAAAAACTGTTTTTT
TRBV7-8	TRBJ1-6	.	.	CASSLVEGYSPLHF	TGTGCCAGCAGCTTAGTGGAGGGATATTCACCCCTCCACTTT
TRBV19	TRBJ1-1	.	.	CASSITTEAFF	TGTGCCAGTAGTATCACCACTGAAGCTTTCTTT
TRBV27	TRBJ1-2	.	.	CASSLSTGAKYSGYTF	TGTGCCAGCAGTTTATCGACGGGGGCGAAGTATAGTGGCTACACCTTC